These 3 T cell receptor beta chains came from one sample sequenced in a study of vaccination and CD4 T cells after COVID-19 (dated by TCRdb to 2022 to 2024). No antigen has been identified for these receptors. This sample's treatment or condition label indicates: approximately nine-day PBMC culture with coronavirus spike peptide pools or control peptides (ViraFEST assay). The library was produced with PCR. TCRdb records Illumina iSeq 100 as the sequencer. DNA from cultured CD4+ T cells underwent TCR sequencing with the Oncomine TCR Beta short-read assay at the Johns Hopkins FTIC core. TCRdb reprocessing: public reads trimmed at Q25 with fastp, clones called with MiXCR, in-frame beta chains kept. Each CDR3 protein appears once, grouped with its most common genes and DNA. The sample includes fewer than 18,000 distinct CDR3 sequences, with approximately 47% observed a single time. Approximately 13% of the sample is taken by the ten largest.

The sequencing sample was made of CD4+ T cells from blood, cultured in vitro. The receptor set was obtained from a human donor who had recovered from COVID-19.

This clonotype has more than one count but fewer than ten. V is TRBV11-1 and J is TRBJ1-5, with a weak D call TRBD1 (5 bases). This CDR3 has 13 residues. Trimming took off 2 bases at V and 7 bases at J, with 9 bases between the two ends. The germline CDR1 and CDR2 sequences are SGHAT and FQDESV (reference sequence). The CDR3 region has the DNA TGTGCCAGCAGCTTATCGTGGGACCAGCCCCAGCATTTT. This codes for CASSLSWDQPQHF.

This rearrangement joins TRBV5-1 to TRBJ1-6; D gene uncertain. Germline V gene lookup returns CDR1 SGHRS and CDR2 YFSETQ. The V end lost 1 base, the J end lost 7 bases, and 12 bases lay between the germline ends. The CDR3 extends over 15 amino acids. The CDR3, as DNA: TGCGCCAGCAGCTTGAGTCCGTCAGAAAATTCACCCCTCCACTTT. It specifies CASSLSPSENSPLHF.

This clonotype was counted a few times. As DNA, the CDR3 is TGTGCCAGCAGCTCCTGGGACAGGGGACAAGAGACCCAGTACTTC. Amino acids: CASSSWDRGQETQYF. This chain joins TRBV7-6 and TRBJ2-5; 10 bases are shared with TRBD1. The CDR3 length is 15 residues. Unmatched junction bases numbered 4, after V lost 4 bases and J lost 2 bases. Germline loops: CDR1 SGHVS, CDR2 FNYEAQ.